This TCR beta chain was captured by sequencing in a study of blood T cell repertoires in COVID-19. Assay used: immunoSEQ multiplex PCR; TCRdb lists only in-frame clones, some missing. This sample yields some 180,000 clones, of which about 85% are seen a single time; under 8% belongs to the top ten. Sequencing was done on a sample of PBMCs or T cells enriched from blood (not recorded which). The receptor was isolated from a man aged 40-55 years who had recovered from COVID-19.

This chain's CDR3 is CASSLTGTVRAYEQYF. CDR3 nucleotides: TGTGCCAGTAGTTTAACAGGGACAGTACGGGCGTACGAGCAGTACTTC. The rearrangement joins TRBV19 to TRBJ2-7; 7 bases agree with TRBD1. Trimming at V came to 5 bases and at J to 4 bases, leaving 14 bases not matched to a gene. The length of the CDR3 is 16 residues. The germline CDR1 and CDR2 sequences are LNHDA and SQIVND (reference sequence).